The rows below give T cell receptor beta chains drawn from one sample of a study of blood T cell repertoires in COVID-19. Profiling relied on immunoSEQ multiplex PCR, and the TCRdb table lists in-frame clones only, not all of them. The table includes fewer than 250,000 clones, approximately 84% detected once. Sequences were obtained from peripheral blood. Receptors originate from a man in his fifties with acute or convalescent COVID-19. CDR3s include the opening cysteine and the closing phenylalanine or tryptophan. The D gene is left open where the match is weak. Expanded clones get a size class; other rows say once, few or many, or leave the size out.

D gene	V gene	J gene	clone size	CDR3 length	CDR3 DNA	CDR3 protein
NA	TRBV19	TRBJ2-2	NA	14	TGTGCCAGTTTAAAAGGGGCTAGTACCGGGGAGCTGTTTTTT	CASLKGASTGELFF
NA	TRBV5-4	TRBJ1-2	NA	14	TGTGCCAGCAGCTTGCCCTGGGCAGATTATGGCTACACCTTC	CASSLPWADYGYTF
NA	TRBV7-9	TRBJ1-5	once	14	TGTGCCAGCAGCTTGAAGGGGGGGAATCAGCCCCAGCATTTT	CASSLKGGNQPQHF
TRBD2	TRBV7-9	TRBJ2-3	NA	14	TGTGCCAGCTTGAAACGGGGGGTGGAAGATACGCAGTATTTT	CASLKRGVEDTQYF
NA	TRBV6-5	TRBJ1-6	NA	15	TGTGCCAGCAGTTACTCGTTACAGGGAAATTCACCCCTCCACTTT	CASSYSLQGNSPLHF
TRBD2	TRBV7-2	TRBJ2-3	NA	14	TGTGCCAGCAGACGGGAGGGCCTGGGGGATACGCAGTATTTT	CASRREGLGDTQYF
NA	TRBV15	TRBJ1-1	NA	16	TGTGCCACCAGCAGTCTCAGGGGTGGCGGGAACACTGAAGCTTTCTTT	CATSSLRGGGNTEAFF
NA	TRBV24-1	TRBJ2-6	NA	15	TGTGCCACCAGTGATTTTGGGACAGGGGCCAACGTCCTGACTTTC	CATSDFGTGANVLTF
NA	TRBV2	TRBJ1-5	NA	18	TGTGCCAGCACCATGAAAACCGGGATCGAGAATAGCAATCAGCCCCAGCATTTT	CASTMKTGIENSNQPQHF
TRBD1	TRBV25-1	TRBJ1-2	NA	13	TGTGCCAGCAGTAAATACAGGGGTGAAGGCTACACCTTC	CASSKYRGEGYTF
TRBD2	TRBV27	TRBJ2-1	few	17	TGTGCCAGCAGTTCGGCTAGCGGGAGTCTATTTTACAATGAGCAGTTCTTC	CASSSASGSLFYNEQFF
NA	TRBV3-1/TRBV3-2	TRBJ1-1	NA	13	TGTGCCAGCAGCCTTCTCATCGGGAGAGAAGCTTTCTTT	CASSLLIGREAFF
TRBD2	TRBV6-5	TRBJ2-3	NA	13	TGTGCCAGCATCGGGGGGGCCACAGATACGCAGTATTTT	CASIGGATDTQYF
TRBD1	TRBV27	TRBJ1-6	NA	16	TGTGCCAGCAGTTTAAAATGGGTCAGGGGGAATTCACCCCTCCACTTT	CASSLKWVRGNSPLHF
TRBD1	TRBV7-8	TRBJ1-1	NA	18	TGTGCCAGCAGCTTCGCCACCGGGACAGGGAGGGGAAACACTGAAGCTTTCTTT	CASSFATGTGRGNTEAFF
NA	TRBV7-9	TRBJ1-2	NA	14	TGTGCCAGCAGCCCATCCCAGGGCGGGAATGGCTACACCTTC	CASSPSQGGNGYTF
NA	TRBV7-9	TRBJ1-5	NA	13	TGTGCCAGCAGCTTGAGCTCCAATCAGCCCCAGCATTTT	CASSLSSNQPQHF
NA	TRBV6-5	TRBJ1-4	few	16	TGTGCCAGCAGTTACTCTAGGGGAGGGCTTGATGAAAAACTGTTTTTT	CASSYSRGGLDEKLFF
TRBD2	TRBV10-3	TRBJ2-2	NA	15	TGTGCCATCAGAGAGAGCGGGGTAGGCACCGGGGAGCTGTTTTTT	CAIRESGVGTGELFF
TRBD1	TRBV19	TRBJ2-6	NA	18	TGTGCCAGTAGTATAGTGGCAGGGGGCGTAGGTGGGGCCAACGTCCTGACTTTC	CASSIVAGGVGGANVLTF
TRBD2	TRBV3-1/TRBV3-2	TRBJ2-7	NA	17	TGTGCCAGCAGCCAATATTCCGGGACTAGCGGTACCTACGAGCAGTACTTC	CASSQYSGTSGTYEQYF
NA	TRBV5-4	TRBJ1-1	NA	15	TGTGCCAGCAGCTTTGGCCTCGACATGAACACTGAAGCTTTCTTT	CASSFGLDMNTEAFF
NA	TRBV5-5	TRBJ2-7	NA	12	TGTGCCAGCAGCTTGGAGGGGTACGAGCAGTACTTC	CASSLEGYEQYF
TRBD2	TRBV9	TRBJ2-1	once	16	TGTGCCAGCAGCGTAGCTCCGCGGGGGGGCTACAATGAGCAGTTCTTC	CASSVAPRGGYNEQFF
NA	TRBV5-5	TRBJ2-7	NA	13	TGTGCCAGCAGCTTGGTTCAGGGTTGGGAGCAGTACTTC	CASSLVQGWEQYF
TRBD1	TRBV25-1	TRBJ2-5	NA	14	TGTGCCAGCACCGGGACAGGGGGGTATATGGTCCAGTACTTC	CASTGTGGYMVQYF
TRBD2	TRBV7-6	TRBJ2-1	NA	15	TGTGCCAGCAGCCGAACTAGCGGGGGCCAGGATGAGCAGTTCTTC	CASSRTSGGQDEQFF
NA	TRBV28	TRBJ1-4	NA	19	TGTGCCAGCGTCCCGGTGAGACAGCCCAGAGTTCTATCTAATGAAAAACTGTTTTTT	CASVPVRQPRVLSNEKLFF
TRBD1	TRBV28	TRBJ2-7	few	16	TGTGCCAGCAGTTCACCGGGACAGGGAATGGGATACGAGCAGTACTTC	CASSSPGQGMGYEQYF
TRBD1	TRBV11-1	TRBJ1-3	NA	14	TGTGCCAGCAGCCTCGCAGGGGGAGGAAACACCATATATTTT	CASSLAGGGNTIYF
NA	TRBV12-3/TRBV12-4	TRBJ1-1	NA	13	TGTGCCAGCAGCCGTGGGACACCAAGCGAAGCTTTCTTT	CASSRGTPSEAFF
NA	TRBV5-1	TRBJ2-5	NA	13	TGCGCCTCAGGGCAGGGCATAGGAGAGACCCAGTACTTC	CASGQGIGETQYF
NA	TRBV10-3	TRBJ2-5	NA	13	TGTGCCATCAGTGAGATAGGGGTGGAGACCCAGTACTTC	CAISEIGVETQYF